This T cell receptor (beta chain) stems from a study of beta chain features in type 1 diabetes. Cells sorted by CD45RO/CCR7/CD25/CD127/CD95/CD27 comprised CD4+ naive, central memory, regulatory and stem cell-like memory cells. From germline, CDR1 is SEHNR and CDR2 FQNEAQ (reference sequence). J was trimmed by 0 bases and V by 0 bases; bases with no gene match: 4. The length of the CDR3 is 19 residues. Isolated RNA was reverse transcribed in full, so expressed TCRB transcripts were sequenced. Repertoires were generated with immunoSEQ multiplex PCR, while TCRdb's copy carries only in-frame clones and drops some. The data show 200,000 to 300,000 clones, 55% to 70% seen once. General study results and limits: In comparison with healthy donors, patients had naive, central memory and Treg TCRB repertoires that appeared more similar. Insertion counts at VDJ junctions were lower in type 1 diabetes patients, who also showed more deletions there.

Details on this clone: The antigen is undetermined.

Sequenced material: naive CD4+ T cells from blood. The TCR originated in a man aged 30 to 39 in good health. The genes are TRBV7-9 and TRBJ2-6; 11 bases fit TRBD1. CDR3 amino acids: CASSLAPGTGGSGANVLTF. DNA of the CDR3: TGTGCCAGCAGCTTAGCACCCGGGACAGGGGGCTCTGGGGCCAACGTCCTGACTTTC.